The 29 T cell receptor beta chains given below trace back to one sample, sequenced in a study of CD8 T cells in ankylosing spondylitis. Each CDR3 protein gets one entry after TCRdb re-called the 5' RACE reads with MiXCR. This table holds about 15,000 distinct CDR3 sequences, under 3.5% found once. Sequencing used blood, either unsorted or a sorted T cell fraction (not recorded which). The receptors shown here come from a male donor with ankylosing spondylitis or in good health (not recorded which).

This clonotype was recorded at least ten times. The chain combines TRBV9 with TRBJ1-4; no definite D call. The CDR3 extends over 16 amino acids. The germline V gene has CDR1 SGDLS and CDR2 YYNGEE. Trimming took off 0 bases at V and 0 bases at J, with 9 bases between the two ends. CDR3 bases: TGTGCCAGCAGCGTAGATCGGGGAGCAACTAATGAAAAACTGTTTTTT. Translation: CASSVDRGATNEKLFF.

In its sample, this clonotype was seen many times. J is TRBJ2-5 and V is TRBV9; 7 bases agree with TRBD2. Germline V gene data show CDR1 as SGDLS and CDR2 as YYNGEE. Trimming took 3 bases from V and 4 from J; bases not matched to a gene: 9. The CDR3 totals 15 residues. CDR3 sequence: CASSAPGSGGETQYF. The CDR3 nucleotides read TGTGCCAGCAGCGCCCCTGGCTCGGGGGGAGAGACCCAGTACTTC.

This clonotype was detected ten times or more. The chain has TRBV9 and TRBJ2-1; 8 nucleotides agree with TRBD2. The length of the CDR3 is 16 residues. Trimming took 0 bases from V and 2 from J; bases not matched to a gene: 4. The germline V gene encodes CDR1 SGDLS and CDR2 YYNGEE. CDR3 bases: TGTGCCAGCAGCGTAGACGGGGGGGTCGCCTACAATGAGCAGTTCTTC. This codes for CASSVDGGVAYNEQFF.

This clonotype has a count of ten or more. V gene TRBV9 combines with J gene TRBJ1-3; 9 positions match TRBD1. The V gene end was trimmed by 0 bases and the J gene end by 3 bases; junction bases not matched to a gene: 4. Germline V CDR1 and CDR2: SGDLS, YYNGEE. The CDR3 consists of 16 residues. The CDR3 here is CASSVGSTGGGNTIYF. CDR3 DNA: TGTGCCAGCAGCGTAGGTTCGACAGGGGGTGGAAACACCATATATTTT.

There are many counts of this clonotype. In nucleotides, the CDR3 is TGTGCCAGCAGGAGACAGGCACTGGGCACAGATACGCAGTATTTT. Protein product: CASRRQALGTDTQYF. This sequence joins TRBV9 and TRBJ2-3; maybe TRBD1 (6 bases). V was trimmed by 5 bases and J by 1 base, leaving 14 bases between them. Germline V gene sequence: CDR1 SGDLS, CDR2 YYNGEE. The CDR3 spans 15 residues.

This clonotype occurred many times. J is TRBJ2-5 and V is TRBV9; D is perhaps TRBD2 (6 bases). The length of the CDR3 is 14 residues. Trimming took off 0 bases at V and 5 bases at J, with 11 bases between the two ends. Germline CDR1 and CDR2: SGDLS and YYNGEE. Here the CDR3 reads CASSVGWLAETQYF. CDR3 sequence (DNA): TGTGCCAGCAGCGTAGGGTGGCTAGCGGAGACCCAGTACTTC. The full variable domain, its missing parts supplied by reference TRBV9 and TRBJ2-5, is DSGVTQTPKHLITATGQRVTLRCSPRSGDLSVYWYQQSLDQGLQFLIQYYNGEERAKGNILERFSAQQFPDLHSELNLSSLELGDSALYFCASSVGWLAETQYFGPGTRLLVL.

This clonotype was counted at least ten times. The CDR3 spells CASSPRGSGTDTQYF. DNA for the CDR3: TGTGCCAGCAGCCCTCGAGGTAGTGGAACAGATACGCAGTATTTT. This chain links TRBV9 with TRBJ2-3; D remains ambiguous. The germline V gene encodes CDR1 SGDLS and CDR2 YYNGEE. V was clipped by 4 bases and J by 3 bases, with 15 bases between them. The CDR3 is made up of 15 amino acids.

This clonotype was seen ten or more times. The J gene is TRBJ1-1, the V gene TRBV9; a possible D gene is TRBD1 (5 bases). Germline V gene lookup returns CDR1 SGDLS and CDR2 YYNGEE. This CDR3 spans 13 amino acids. Trimming removed 4 bases from V and 8 bases from J, with 15 bases in between. CDR3 DNA sequence: TGTGCCAGCAGCCTCCAGGTCCCAGGGGAAGCTTTCTTT. It is translated as CASSLQVPGEAFF.

By sample fraction, this clonotype is medium-sized. The rearrangement links TRBV9 to TRBJ1-6, with D possibly being TRBD1 (6 bases). From germline, CDR1 is SGDLS and CDR2 YYNGEE. The CDR3 consists of 18 residues. V gave up 3 bases and J gave up 0 bases, with 16 bases separating them. CDR3 residues: CASSARPQGSSYNSPLHF. CDR3 nucleotide sequence: TGTGCCAGCAGCGCGAGGCCACAGGGTAGCTCCTATAATTCACCCCTCCACTTT.

The chain is built from TRBV9 and TRBJ2-7; no clear D gene. The V end was cut by 3 bases, the J end by 0 bases, with 13 bases between. Germline values: CDR1 SGDLS, CDR2 YYNGEE. The CDR3 contains 15 residues. The chain's CDR3 is CASSALPGDSYEQYF. The CDR3 region has the DNA TGTGCCAGCAGCGCCCTCCCTGGGGACTCCTACGAGCAGTACTTC.

This clonotype has at least ten counts. The chain uses TRBV9 and TRBJ2-2; tentatively, D is TRBD2 (6 bases). Trimming removed 2 bases from V and 6 bases from J, with 14 bases in between. CDR3 length equals 15 residues. Germline CDR1 is SGDLS and CDR2 is YYNGEE. CDR3 bases: TGTGCCAGCAGCGTTCTAGCGATCGGGGCCGGGGAGCTGTTTTTT. Translating gives CASSVLAIGAGELFF.

Many counts were recorded for this clonotype. The chain employs TRBV9 and TRBJ2-5; perhaps TRBD1 as D (5 bases). The germline gives CDR1 SGDLS, CDR2 YYNGEE. The CDR3 runs 11 residues. V shed 5 bases and J shed 4 bases, with 6 bases lying between them. The CDR3 loop is CASSRGETQYF. The CDR3 nucleotides are TGTGCCAGCAGTAGGGGAGAGACCCAGTACTTC.

This clonotype was detected many times. V usage is TRBV9 and J usage is TRBJ2-3, with D perhaps being TRBD1 or TRBD2 (5 bases each). CDR1 and CDR2 from the germline V gene are SGDLS and YYNGEE. The CDR3 covers 16 residues. The V gene lost 0 bases and the J gene lost 1 base, with 12 bases spanning the gap. CDR3: CASSVVEGHGTDTQYF. The DNA of the CDR3 is TGTGCCAGCAGCGTAGTCGAGGGGCACGGCACAGATACGCAGTATTTT.

This clonotype was detected many times. In nucleotides, the CDR3 is TGTGCCAGCAGCGAGACAGGGCGAGATAGCACAGATACGCAGCATTTT. Protein product: CASSETGRDSTDTQHF. The V and J genes are TRBV9 and TRBJ2-3; 7 positions match TRBD1. The DNA end favors TRBJ1-5, so the J call may be wrong. Germline V CDR1 and CDR2: SGDLS, YYNGEE. The CDR3 extends over 16 amino acids.

This clonotype was found many times. The chain combines TRBV9 with TRBJ2-1; D might be TRBD2 (5 bases). CDR3 length equals 15 residues. Per germline, CDR1 SGDLS and CDR2 YYNGEE. V lost 0 bases to trimming and J lost 5 bases, with 12 bases between them. Here the CDR3 DNA reads TGTGCCAGCAGCGTAGGAGGGCTAACCAACAATGAGCAGTTCTTC. Amino acid sequence: CASSVGGLTNNEQFF.

Ten or more counts support this clonotype. J is TRBJ2-1 and V is TRBV9; 8 positions match TRBD1. V trimming: 4 bases; J trimming: 2 bases; junction bases outside the gene matches: 8. The CDR3 contains 16 residues. Germline V CDR1 and CDR2: SGDLS, YYNGEE. In DNA, the CDR3 is TGTGCCAGCAGCCCCCGGGACAGGCGAGCCTACAATGAGCAGTTCTTC. This codes for CASSPRDRRAYNEQFF.

This clonotype was detected ten times or more. The rearrangement uses TRBV9 and TRBJ1-4, with 7 nucleotides matching TRBD1. The J segment lost 4 bases and the V segment lost 5 bases, leaving 2 bases of the junction unmatched. The CDR3 spans 13 residues. Germline values: CDR1 SGDLS, CDR2 YYNGEE. This chain's CDR3 is CASSRQGNEKLFF. Here the CDR3 DNA reads TGTGCCAGCAGTCGACAGGGTAATGAAAAACTGTTTTTT.

This clonotype was recorded at least ten times. The chain has TRBV11-3 and TRBJ2-1, with D unresolved. Germline V gene data show CDR1 as SGHNT and CDR2 as YENEEA. The V gene lost 5 bases and the J gene lost 4 bases, with 9 bases spanning the gap. This CDR3 has 13 amino acids. CDR3 DNA: TGTGCCAGCAGCCCCCCTAGGTACAATGAGCAGTTCTTC. This codes for CASSPPRYNEQFF.

There are many counts of this clonotype. The chain couples TRBV9 to TRBJ2-1, with 12 bases identical to TRBD2. V gave up 4 bases and J gave up 1 base; unmatched junction bases: 9. The CDR3 length is 18 residues. Germline V gene sequence: CDR1 SGDLS, CDR2 YYNGEE. The CDR3 here is CASSLAGGAFSSYNEQFF. The CDR3 DNA reads as TGTGCCAGCAGCCTAGCGGGAGGGGCCTTTTCTTCCTACAATGAGCAGTTCTTC.

This clonotype was seen many times. The chain is built from TRBV9 and TRBJ2-7; 7 bases fit TRBD1. Trimming cost V 0 bases and J 6 bases; bases outside gene matches: 6. The CDR3 has 14 amino acids. Germline V gives CDR1 SGDLS, CDR2 YYNGEE. This chain's CDR3 is CASSVGQGSTEQYF. The CDR3 DNA sequence: TGTGCCAGCAGCGTAGGACAGGGATCAACCGAGCAGTACTTC.

This clonotype was seen many times. This rearrangement joins TRBV9 to TRBJ2-2, with TRBD2 matching over 10 bases. Germline V gives CDR1 SGDLS, CDR2 YYNGEE. V lost 1 base to trimming and J lost 7 bases; unmatched junction nucleotides: 10. CDR3 length: 17 residues. CDR3 nucleotides: TGTGCCAGCAGCGTAACAGCGGGGGGGCAGCAGGGCGGGGAGCTGTTTTTT. Amino acid sequence: CASSVTAGGQQGGELFF.

This clonotype was picked up many times. The CDR3 DNA is TGTGCCAGCAGGACGGACAGAGTTCAGCCCCAGCATTTT. Translated: CASRTDRVQPQHF. V usage is TRBV3-1 and J usage is TRBJ1-5, with D perhaps matching TRBD1 (6 bases). Trimming removed 6 bases from V and 6 bases from J, with 12 bases in between. The CDR3 loop spans 13 amino acids. Germline CDR1 and CDR2: LGHDT and YNNKEL (reference sequence).

Many counts were recorded for this clonotype. This chain uses TRBV9 with TRBJ2-1; either TRBD1 or TRBD2 may fit D (5 bases each). CDR3 size: 14 residues. Germline CDR1 SGDLS, CDR2 YYNGEE. V lost 4 bases, J lost 4 bases, and 12 bases lay in between. The CDR3 reads CASSMPGPYNEQFF. CDR3 nucleotides: TGTGCCAGCAGCATGCCGGGACCTTACAATGAGCAGTTCTTC.

Ten or more counts support this clonotype. The V call is TRBV9, the J call TRBJ1-2; D gene ambiguous. V was cut by 0 bases and J by 4 bases, with 10 bases left in between. CDR3 size: 14 residues. In germline, CDR1 is SGDLS, CDR2 YYNGEE. CDR3 DNA: TGTGCCAGCAGCGTAGAGAACAGCATCTATGGCTACACCTTC. It is translated as CASSVENSIYGYTF.

In this sample, this clonotype turned up many times. The V gene is TRBV9, the J gene TRBJ2-5, with 11 positions matching TRBD2. The V segment lost 1 base and the J segment 2 bases; nucleotides outside the gene matches: 4. The germline V gene encodes CDR1 SGDLS and CDR2 YYNGEE. The CDR3 has 16 residues. CDR3 nucleotide sequence: TGTGCCAGCAGCGTATTGGGACTAGCGGTTCAAGAGACCCAGTACTTC. Amino acids: CASSVLGLAVQETQYF.

This clonotype was detected many times. The rearrangement joins TRBV9 to TRBJ2-7; no clear D. This CDR3 has 15 residues. Germline-derived CDR1 and CDR2 are SGDLS and YYNGEE. Trimming removed 3 bases at V and 1 base at J, with 14 bases between. The CDR3 protein is CASSAGLTKSYEQYF. The DNA for the CDR3 is TGTGCCAGCAGCGCCGGCCTCACTAAATCCTACGAGCAGTACTTC.

This clonotype has a count of ten or more. The chain uses TRBV9 and TRBJ2-1, with D unclear. This CDR3 has 16 amino acids. The germline CDR1 and CDR2 sequences are SGDLS and YYNGEE. V lost 0 bases and J 1 base, leaving 11 bases between the germline ends. The CDR3 nucleotides read TGTGCCAGCAGCGTAGCCCGGACCCAGTCCTACAATGAGCAGTTCTTC. It is translated as CASSVARTQSYNEQFF.

This clonotype is labeled medium-sized. The V call is TRBV9, the J call TRBJ2-3; 10 bases line up with TRBD1. This CDR3 is built from 15 residues. Germline lookup yields CDR1 SGDLS and CDR2 YYNGEE. Unmatched junction bases numbered 7, after V lost 3 bases and J lost 6 bases. The CDR3: CASSAPGTGADTQYF. CDR3 DNA: TGTGCCAGCAGCGCCCCTGGGACAGGGGCCGATACGCAGTATTTT.

This clonotype has ten or more counts. The chain is built from TRBV9 and TRBJ1-4; D is unclear. Germline CDR1 and CDR2: SGDLS and YYNGEE. This CDR3 has 14 amino acids. V lost 2 bases, J lost 4 bases, and 9 bases lay in between. CDR3 coding DNA: TGTGCCAGCAGCGTCGGCCCGAGTAATGAAAAACTGTTTTTT. Translating gives CASSVGPSNEKLFF. Complete variable domain (other parts from reference TRBV9 and TRBJ1-4): DSGVTQTPKHLITATGQRVTLRCSPRSGDLSVYWYQQSLDQGLQFLIQYYNGEERAKGNILERFSAQQFPDLHSELNLSSLELGDSALYFCASSVGPSNEKLFFGSGTQLSVL.